This paragraph covers one TCR beta chain sequence. The target antigen is unknown. In the PCR, 60 Vbeta and 13 Jbeta primers were used. Repertoires were generated with immunoSEQ multiplex PCR, while TCRdb's copy carries only in-frame clones and drops some. The sample has about 170,000 clones, about 80% seen once. The CDR3 extends over 11 amino acids. Trimming took 7 bases from V and 5 from J, leaving 9 bases between them. From germline, CDR1 is SNHLY and CDR2 FYNNEI. This record comes from a study of cytomegalovirus exposure and HLA in healthy donors. The study's findings and limits: An assumption of roughly uniform sequencing depth across donors underlay the presence/absence analyses. Prediction of most subjects' HLA-A and HLA-B alleles by TCR beta sequences was reportedly accurate. According to an earlier analysis, most TCR beta V segments yielded productive rearrangements about 87% or about 30% of the time.

The V gene is TRBV2, the J gene TRBJ2-7; D possibly corresponds to TRBD2 (6 bases). Sequencing was carried out using PBMCs. The TCR was taken from a woman in her thirties in good health and CMV-seropositive. As DNA, the CDR3 is TGTGCCAGCACCACGGGGGACGAGCAGTACTTC. Protein: CASTTGDEQYF.